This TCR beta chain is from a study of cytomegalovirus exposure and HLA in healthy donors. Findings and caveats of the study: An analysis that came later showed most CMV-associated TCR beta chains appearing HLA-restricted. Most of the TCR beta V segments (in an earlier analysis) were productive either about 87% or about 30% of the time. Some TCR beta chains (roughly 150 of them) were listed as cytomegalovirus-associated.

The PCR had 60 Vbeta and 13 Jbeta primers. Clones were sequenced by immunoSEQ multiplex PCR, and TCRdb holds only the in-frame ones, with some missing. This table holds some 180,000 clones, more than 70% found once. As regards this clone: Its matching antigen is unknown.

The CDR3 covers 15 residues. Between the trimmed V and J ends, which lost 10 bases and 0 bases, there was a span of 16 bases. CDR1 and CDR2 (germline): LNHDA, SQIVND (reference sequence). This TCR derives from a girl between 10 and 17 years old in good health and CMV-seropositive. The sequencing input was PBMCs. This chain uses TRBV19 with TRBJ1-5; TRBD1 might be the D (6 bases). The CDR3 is CATKSRDTSNQPQHF. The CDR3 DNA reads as TGTGCCACCAAGTCCCGGGACACTAGCAATCAGCCCCAGCATTTT. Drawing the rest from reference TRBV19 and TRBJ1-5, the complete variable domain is DGGITQSPKYLFRKEGQNVTLSCEQNLNHDAMYWYRQDPGQGLRLIYYSQIVNDFQKGDIAEGYSVSREKKESFPLTVTSAQKNPTAFYLCATKSRDTSNQPQHFGDGTRLSIL.